Here is one T cell receptor (beta chain) with its context. The antigen it recognizes is unknown. At one end, the junction sequence differs from germline, possibly due to a read error. The sample originates from a study of cytomegalovirus exposure and HLA in healthy donors (dated by TCRdb to 2015 to 2018). About the study as a whole: According to an earlier analysis of around 600 of the donors, roughly 180 million T cells yielded 90 million to 140 million unique TCR beta sequences and about 300 Gb of sequence data. A separate validation cohort of about 110 different subjects was used in addition to the roughly 670-subject first cohort. A later genetic analysis used genome-wide SNP genotypes for about three fifths of the 666 donors, treating that subset as a discovery cohort. The study combined high-throughput TCR immunosequencing, statistical association of individual TCRs with disease status, and machine learning to predict cytomegalovirus infection status. The aim of the study was to test whether cataloging public T cell receptors could identify signatures of past pathogen exposure. Of the approximately 400 genotyped donors, 81% fell in the genetic ancestry cluster associated with self-reported Caucasian donors. On average, around 240,000 unique TCR beta nucleotide sequences were sequenced per donor among more than 350 genotyped donors of the cohort, with 15% to 20% of those sequences being non-productive. A later analysis re-examined previously published TCR beta repertoires from roughly 650 donors and added high-resolution HLA genotyping to investigate patterns of TCR occurrence. All discovery cohort repertoires had been generated using a single sequencing platform. Rather than drawing on any new phenotypic data, the later analysis identified candidate immune exposures from TCR beta sequences and the way those sequences occurred across donors. In an earlier analysis of 500 to 650 of the donors, high-throughput TCR beta sequencing was used to judge whether each TCR beta V gene segment behaved as functional or pseudogenic. About 320 gigabases of sequencing data and around 87 million unique TCR sequences were included in an early release covering around 650 HLA-typed donors. The number of typed donors differed by locus: 629-630 for A, B, C, DRB1 and DQB1; some 540 for DQA1; fewer than 610 for DPA1; and approximately 450 for DPB1. Alongside the repertoire data, information on donor age, sex, ethnicity and CMV serostatus was compiled. Using immunosequencing, the study profiled T cell repertoires from fewer than 700 subjects and related those repertoires to cytomegalovirus serostatus. Class I and class II HLA loci were covered by the typing at four-digit resolution. Roughly 5 DR-DQ haplotypes were handled as single units for association and clustering, since linkage in the cohort was strong.

The cohort was made up of several hundred healthy bone marrow donors. At the time of sampling, every cohort member was nominally healthy, though immune exposures that went unrecorded were likely present. The donor tested CMV seronegative and was one of the 352 seronegative cohort members. Each donor provided a peripheral blood sample, and peripheral blood mononuclear cells were used for TCR beta sequencing. Genomic DNA extraction from the blood cell samples was performed with the Qiagen DNeasy Blood Extraction Kit. Broader findings and caveats from the paper: A later genetic analysis reported fewer N-insertions in productive TCRs among donors in an Asian-associated ancestry cluster than the roughly 700-donor mean. For the cohort, immune exposure information was limited to CMV serostatus. According to a later analysis, most CMV-associated TCR beta chains appeared to be HLA-restricted, and the HLA associations seemed to be driven largely by CMV exposure. At a false discovery rate of 0.05, a later analysis linked 15,000 to 20,000 TCR beta sequences to specific HLA alleles. An earlier analysis of some 590 of the donors showed that most TCR beta V segments appeared in productive rearrangements either about 87% or about 30% of the time, which broadly matched IMGT annotations. In a later analysis, TCR association rates were found to vary across HLA loci, with the most associated TCRs seen for DRB1 alleles and the fewest for HLA-C alleles. According to a later analysis, parvovirus B19, influenza, CMV and Epstein-Barr virus appeared linked to several top co-occurrence clusters. The 87-base-pair reads could not distinguish some IMGT-functional V segments, including TRBV6-2 and TRBV6-3, so those segments were excluded. Because some donors lacked HLA typing at each locus, the association tests relied only on the typed subset. A further reported finding was that TCR beta sequences accurately predicted the HLA-A and HLA-B alleles for most subjects in the first cohort. A cluster of highly shared sequence variants was judged likely to represent a technical artifact of the sequencing pipeline. A later genetic analysis associated a missense DCLRE1C variant with V-gene and J-gene trimming of TCR beta chains, and an independent cohort replicated the association. Roughly uniform sequencing depth across donors was assumed in presence/absence analyses, although this assumption may not hold. Assigning TCR associations to individual alleles was difficult when HLA alleles, especially DR and DQ, strongly co-occurred. While some public TCRs were present in many individuals, most TCR sequences turned up only very rarely across donors. The authors suggested that the approach could potentially be extended to other disease states and immunological phenotypes. In a later analysis, HLA-associated TCR beta chains showed more clonal expansion and lower generation probabilities than non-associated chains that were equally common. The study gave a list of some 150 TCR beta chains associated with cytomegalovirus. In vitro tests confirmed that a few of the cytomegalovirus-associated TCR beta chains recognize cytomegalovirus antigens. The cohort was sequenced for TCR beta chains only, and without alpha or paired-chain data the features that could be detected were limited. Linkage disequilibrium might explain the correlated functional status among segregating V segments, but an unknown experimental factor could not be excluded. The classifier was reported to diagnose cytomegalovirus status with high specificity and sensitivity in both the original and validation cohorts. Because counts were too low, roughly 16 rarely observed V segments, including chromosome 9 orphons, were left out of the earlier analysis of approximately 500 of the donors.

Library method: the immunoSEQ multiplex PCR assay. A mixture of 60 forward primers for TCR Vbeta segments and 13 reverse primers for TCR Jbeta segments was used in the multiplex PCR. A multiplex PCR assay on genomic DNA amplified the CDR3 region of rearranged TCR beta genes. The Illumina HiSeq System was used to sequence the amplified TCR beta libraries as 87-base-pair reads. In the original analysis: Across the 700 or so repertoires, a later analysis counted tens of millions of unique TCR beta chains, about 10 million of which were shared by at least two donors. Raw reads were error-corrected and collapsed into unique sequences by a nearest-neighbor algorithm in which closely related sequences were merged to remove PCR and sequencing errors. To assign V, D and J gene segments, CDR3 sequences were aligned to IMGT reference sequences. Each retained sequence needed at least a six-nucleotide match to both a V gene segment and a J gene segment. A rearrangement was called productive if the CDR3 had no stop codons and remained in frame with V and J, and every other rearrangement was called non-productive. Following IMGT convention, CDR3 was defined as the stretch from the second conserved V-encoded cysteine to the conserved J-encoded phenylalanine. In an earlier analysis of around 540 of the donors, sequences lacking an unambiguous match to a single V gene segment were excluded. In an earlier analysis of 587 of the donors, V segments were called functional above 56.7% productive rearrangements and were called segregating when the between-donor standard deviation exceeded 5%. To diagnose cytomegalovirus status from the catalog of TCR beta chain sequences, a statistical classification framework was built. V and J gene assignment, in a later analysis, came from comparing TCR nucleotide sequences with IMGT/GENE-DB human TR gene sequences. In a later analysis, CDR3 sequences and most-parsimonious VDJ recombination scenarios were assigned using the TCRdist pipeline. In a later analysis, each TCR beta chain was defined by its CDR3 amino acid sequence together with its V-gene family, and reads without a unique V-gene family were excluded. As a way to deal with suspected cross-contamination and a sequencing artifact, a later analysis dropped under 600 nucleotide sequences that were highly shared and had low generation probability. In a later analysis, a clonal expansion index for each public chain was calculated from normalized within-repertoire ranks of inferred template counts. In a later analysis, generation probabilities were computed with a VDJ recombination model fitted to out-of-frame rearrangements, and the resulting probabilities were checked against IGoR. In a later analysis, TCR-TCR, TCR-HLA and TCR-CMV co-occurrence was scored with hypergeometric tests, and a repertoire-size bias correction was applied to TCR pairs. To estimate false discovery rates, a later analysis permuted the HLA or CMV assignments 20 times. A later analysis grouped co-occurring TCRs with DBSCAN, adding TCRdist sequence similarity when clustering within HLA-allele-positive subsets. Repertoires with fewer than 30,000 or more than 120,000 public chains were left out of co-occurrence clustering, as were five repertoires with anomalous nucleotide sharing. TCRdb re-hosts the immuneACCESS table, in-frame sequences only. Its copies lack some clones; in the studies checked, an unresolved V gene accounts for under half of them, and the cause for the rest is not known. V, J and clone size derive from that table, while D and trimming were established from the DNA sequence. The sample table holds 40,000 to 45,000 clones, of which 60% to 85% were seen once. The ten largest clones capture approximately 1.5% of the sample.

The CDR3 goes from the cysteine to the phenylalanine over 15 residues. The kept DNA is CDR3 alone, 45 bases in frame from the first base. CDR1 and CDR2, looked up from the germline V gene, are SGHVS and FQNEAQ. Sequencing used PBMCs. This sequence uses TRBV7-8 and TRBJ2-1, and 9 junction bases match TRBD2. This TCR was sampled from a man between 25 and 39 years old in good health and CMV-seronegative. The nucleotide sequence reads as follows: TGTGCCAGCAGATTAGCGGGAGTCGTTAACAATGAGCAGTTCTTC. Translated, it gives CASRLAGVVNNEQFF.